The entry below describes one T cell receptor (beta chain). The CDR3 covers 16 residues. Germline assignment: CDR1 SQVTM and CDR2 ANQGSEA. V was pared by 4 bases and J by 0 bases, with 19 bases between. The study drew participants aged about 18 to 90 years from 20 to 30 US areas. What the recovered Cohort 3 donors had was two negative PCRs, clearance, or symptom resolution. The sample belongs to a study of blood T cell repertoires in COVID-19. In the study overall: The study drew acute and convalescent COVID-19 samples from the United States, Italy and Spain.

Using immunoSEQ multiplex PCR, the repertoire was profiled, and TCRdb retains in-frame clones only, with some absent. The profile shows approximately 350,000 clones, over 75% of them singletons. J is TRBJ2-7 and V is TRBV29-1, with D maybe TRBD2 (6 bases). The sample was PBMCs or T cells enriched from blood (not recorded which). This receptor was identified in a woman aged 25 to 39 who had recovered from COVID-19. The CDR3 DNA reads TGCAGCGTTGCTCTCCGGACTACCCTCAGCTCCTACGAGCAGTACTTC. Translation gives CSVALRTTLSSYEQYF.